This T cell receptor (beta chain) originates from a study of T cell repertoires and HLA-DP antigens. Points from the study as a whole: Average cumulative frequency of previously undetected clones was under 40% against one allele and more than 50% against the other.

TCRdb's table, derived via immunoSEQ multiplex PCR, lists solely in-frame clones and lacks some. The sample consists of 1,500 or so clones, around two thirds of them appearing once. CD4+ cells expanded for about two weeks were restimulated 24 h with allogeneic-DPB1 HeLa cells. Retrovirally transduced HeLa cells with HLA-DPA1/DPB1, HLA-DM, invariant chain and CD80 served as stimulators. With 45 to 60 U/mL IL-2, CD4+ responders met 100 Gy-irradiated HeLa cells at 3:1. Trimming removed 5 bases from V and 0 bases from J, with 14 bases in between. CDR1 is MDHEN, CDR2 SYDVKM, per germline. CDR3 size: 16 residues.

The sequence was obtained from a man in his sixties in good health and CMV-seronegative. The sample taken for sequencing was CD137- CD4+ T cells from cultured PBMCs. This chain uses TRBV28 with TRBJ1-3; TRBD1 is a possible D gene (5 bases). The CDR3 DNA is TGTGCCAGCAGTCTCCCGGGACTCCCCTCTGGAAACACCATATATTTT. As protein: CASSLPGLPSGNTIYF.